These 19 T cell receptor beta chains originate from one sample sequenced in a study of OX40 agonist ivuxolimab in advanced cancers. The data were produced by immunoSEQ multiplex PCR, yet TCRdb's version contains in-frame clones alone and is incomplete. The sample lists approximately 74,000 clones, 90% to 95% occurring once. The sequencing used CD4+ or CD8+ T cells sorted from blood, collected in a trial of the OX40 agonist ivuxolimab. The source is an adult with an advanced solid tumor such as melanoma, head and neck, liver or kidney cancer.

The V call is TRBV25-1, the J call TRBJ2-5; 7 nucleotides align to TRBD2. Germline V gene sequence: CDR1 MGHDK, CDR2 SYGVNS. V lost 6 bases, J lost 5 bases, and 6 bases stayed unmatched. This CDR3 contains 13 residues. Here the CDR3 reads CASSRLAGETQYF. The CDR3 DNA reads as TGTGCCAGCAGCAGACTAGCTGGGGAGACCCAGTACTTC. Combining the CDR3 with reference TRBV25-1 and TRBJ2-5 gives the whole variable domain EADIYQTPRYLVIGTGKKITLECSQTMGHDKMYWYQQDPGMELHLIHYSYGVNSTEKGDLSSESTVSRIRTEHFPLTLESARPSHTSQYLCASSRLAGETQYFGPGTRLLVL.

The rearrangement links TRBV28 to TRBJ2-7, with 11 bases that match TRBD1. The V segment lost 7 bases and the J segment 2 bases; nucleotides outside the gene matches: 10. This CDR3 is 16 amino acids long. From germline, CDR1 is MDHEN and CDR2 SYDVKM. The CDR3 reads CASTGGPGQGAYEQYF. CDR3 bases: TGTGCCAGCACCGGTGGGCCGGGACAGGGGGCCTACGAGCAGTACTTC.

V and J are TRBV6-1 and TRBJ2-1; tentatively, D is TRBD1 or TRBD2 (5 bases each). The CDR3 contains 15 residues. The germline gives CDR1 MNHNS, CDR2 SASEGT. V dropped 5 bases and J dropped 7 bases, with 18 bases sitting between them. The CDR3 DNA sequence: TGTGCCAGCAGTTCTCAAGTTTGGGGGTTTAATGAGCAGTTCTTC. This translates into CASSSQVWGFNEQFF.

The chain employs TRBV4-1 and TRBJ1-1, with D perhaps matching TRBD1 (5 bases). The CDR3 spans 14 residues. The germline V and J ends were trimmed by 4 bases and 7 bases, with 16 bases remaining between them. Germline CDR1 MGHRA, CDR2 YSYEKL. CDR3 in amino acids: CASSRDGAGYEAFF. CDR3 DNA sequence: TGCGCCAGCAGCCGAGACGGGGCCGGCTATGAAGCTTTCTTT.

This chain links TRBV29-1 with TRBJ2-3; 7 bases agree with TRBD2. Germline V gives CDR1 SQVTM, CDR2 ANQGSEA. The CDR3 runs to 12 residues. Trimming cost V 5 bases and J 1 base; bases outside gene matches: 0. In DNA form, the CDR3 reads TGCAGCGTTCTAGCGGGCACAGATACGCAGTATTTT. Its protein product is CSVLAGTDTQYF.

This sequence joins TRBV11-2 and TRBJ1-3; maybe TRBD1 (5 bases). This CDR3 has 15 amino acids. The V end lost 5 bases, the J end lost 7 bases, and 18 bases lay between the germline ends. In germline, CDR1 is SGHAT, CDR2 FQNNGV. The CDR3 loop is CASSETQGVPNTIYF. CDR3 DNA: TGTGCCAGCAGCGAGACGCAGGGAGTACCGAACACCATATATTTT. Combining the CDR3 with reference TRBV11-2 and TRBJ1-3 gives the whole variable domain EAGVAQSPRYKIIEKRQSVAFWCNPISGHATLYWYQQILGQGPKLLIQFQNNGVVDDSQLPKDRFSAERLKGVDSTLKIQPAKLEDSAVYLCASSETQGVPNTIYFGEGSWLTVV.

The chain recombines TRBV19 with TRBJ1-2; 8 bases align to TRBD1. J gave up 8 bases and V 5 bases, and 7 bases lay outside the gene matches. The CDR3 covers 13 residues. The V gene's germline CDR1 is LNHDA and CDR2 SQIVND (reference sequence). In DNA form, the CDR3 reads TGTGCCAGTAGTCCGACAGGGGTCCGGGGCTACACCTTC. It codes for CASSPTGVRGYTF.

A single count supports this clone. The chain uses TRBV5-4 and TRBJ1-5; 10 bases are a match to TRBD1. V lost 5 bases, J lost 7 bases, and 9 bases stayed unmatched. The CDR3 covers 15 residues. Germline V CDR1 and CDR2: SGHNT, YYREEE (reference sequence). In nucleotides, the CDR3 is TGTGCCAGCAGGTCCGGGACAGGGGAAGCCCAGCCCCAGCATTTT. Translated, it gives CASRSGTGEAQPQHF. Looking up the rest from reference TRBV5-4 and TRBJ1-5 gives the full variable domain: ETGVTQSPTHLIKTRGQQVTLRCSSQSGHNTVSWYQQALGQGPQFIFQYYREEENGRGNFPPRFSGLQFPNYSSELNVNALELDDSALYLCASRSGTGEAQPQHFGDGTRLSIL.

The V and J genes are TRBV7-6 and TRBJ2-6; D is undetermined. Germline CDR1 and CDR2: SGHVS and FNYEAQ. This CDR3 spans 13 amino acids. V lost 5 bases to trimming and J lost 0 bases, with 2 bases between them. This CDR3 is CASSNSGANVLTF. CDR3 sequence (DNA): TGTGCCAGCAGCAACTCTGGGGCCAACGTCCTGACTTTC.

The J gene is TRBJ2-7, the V gene TRBV30, with 14 bases that match TRBD2. Trimming took 5 bases from V and 6 from J; bases not matched to a gene: 3. CDR1 is GTSNPN and CDR2 is SVGIG in the germline V gene (reference sequence). The CDR3 spans 13 residues. CDR3 DNA sequence: TGTGCCTGGGCTGGGACTAGCGGGAGCGAGCAGTACTTC. Its translation: CAWAGTSGSEQYF.

The V and J genes are TRBV27 and TRBJ2-7; maybe TRBD1 (6 bases). Trimming removed 5 bases from V and 3 bases from J, with 14 bases in between. This CDR3 is 14 amino acids long. Germline V gene lookup returns CDR1 MNHEY and CDR2 SMNVEV (reference sequence). CDR3 region: CASSPWTDRYEQYF. CDR3 nucleotide sequence: TGTGCCAGCAGTCCGTGGACAGATCGCTACGAGCAGTACTTC.

The chain joins TRBV7-2 to TRBJ2-1; possibly TRBD2 for D (6 bases). Between the trimmed V and J ends, which lost 6 bases and 7 bases, there was a span of 10 bases. This CDR3 comprises 12 residues. Looked up from germline, CDR1 is SGHTA and CDR2 is FQGNSA. The CDR3 DNA sequence: TGTGCCAGCAGAGGGCGGGGTAATGAGCAGTTCTTC. It is translated as CASRGRGNEQFF.

This chain links TRBV27 with TRBJ2-7, with 9 bases that match TRBD1. Germline-derived CDR1 and CDR2 are MNHEY and SMNVEV (reference sequence). Trimming took 0 bases from V and 0 from J; bases not matched to a gene: 6. The CDR3 loop spans 17 amino acids. The CDR3 protein is CASSLSGTGKSSYEQYF. CDR3 coding DNA: TGTGCCAGCAGTTTATCCGGGACAGGGAAGAGCTCCTACGAGCAGTACTTC.

The chain uses TRBV18 and TRBJ2-5; D remains ambiguous. CDR1 and CDR2 (germline): KGHSH, LQKENI. The CDR3 extends over 14 amino acids. V shed 3 bases and J shed 5 bases, with 13 bases lying between them. The CDR3 loop reads CASSPRLSGETQYF. In DNA, the CDR3 is TGTGCCAGCTCACCTCGGTTAAGTGGGGAGACCCAGTACTTC.

J is TRBJ1-1 and V is TRBV7-9; the match to TRBD1 covers 8 bases. Trimming removed 5 bases from V and 1 base from J; junction bases left unmatched: 6. CDR1 SEHNR and CDR2 FQNEAQ come from the germline V gene (reference sequence). The CDR3 has 15 amino acids. The CDR3 coding sequence is TGTGCCAGCAGCCGTCAGGACAGGGCGAACACTGAAGCTTTCTTT. Amino acids: CASSRQDRANTEAFF.

This clone was detected a few times. The V call is TRBV29-1, the J call TRBJ2-1; 8 bases align to TRBD1. The V gene's germline CDR1 is SQVTM and CDR2 ANQGSEA. The CDR3 has 14 amino acids. Germline trimming cut 6 bases from V and 10 bases from J; bases unmatched to any gene: 14. CDR3: CSVRRTGLDGEQFF. CDR3 nucleotide sequence: TGCAGCGTAAGGAGGACAGGGCTTGATGGGGAGCAGTTCTTC.

The V and J genes are TRBV2 and TRBJ1-5; the D is unclear. This CDR3 region has 14 residues. In germline, CDR1 is SNHLY, CDR2 FYNNEI. V was trimmed by 2 bases and J by 3 bases, leaving 8 bases between them. CDR3 sequence: CASSELTSNQPQHF. Here the CDR3 DNA reads TGTGCCAGCAGTGAATTGACCTCCAATCAGCCCCAGCATTTT.

This chain uses TRBV2 with TRBJ2-1, with TRBD2 matching over 7 bases. This CDR3 has 16 amino acids. The V gene end was trimmed by 2 bases and the J gene end by 6 bases; junction bases not matched to a gene: 10. CDR1 and CDR2 (germline): SNHLY, FYNNEI. CDR3 sequence: CASSELGGRAPNEQFF. CDR3 nucleotide sequence: TGTGCCAGCAGTGAATTAGGTGGGAGGGCCCCCAATGAGCAGTTCTTC.

The V and J genes are TRBV7-9 and TRBJ1-2, with TRBD1 as a possible D gene (5 bases). V was pared by 5 bases and J by 5 bases, with 15 bases between. The germline V gene has CDR1 SEHNR and CDR2 FQNEAQ (reference sequence). CDR3 length: 14 residues. CDR3: CASSNSGREYGYTF. DNA for the CDR3: TGTGCCAGCAGCAACTCAGGGCGCGAGTATGGCTACACCTTC.